This paragraph covers one T cell receptor (beta chain) sequence. The data are from a study of blood T cell repertoires in COVID-19. Study in general: From the United States, Italy and Spain came samples of acute and convalescent COVID-19. In each case, the material was cDNA or gDNA derived from T cells, B-cell-depleted T cells, or PBMCs.

Using immunoSEQ multiplex PCR, the repertoire was profiled, and TCRdb retains in-frame clones only, with some absent. Of 90,000 to 120,000 clones listed, 85% to 90% are singletons. CDR1 and CDR2 from the germline V gene are MNHNS and SASEGT. This CDR3 region has 14 residues. Deletions cut 1 base from V and 8 bases from J, with 12 bases between. Sequencing was performed on peripheral blood. V and J are TRBV6-1 and TRBJ2-1; D uncertain. The TCR was taken from a human donor in a cohort sampled during active COVID-19. The CDR3 DNA sequence: TGTGCCAGCAGTGAAGTGGCCAGGTTGGATGAGCAGTTCTTC. It translates to CASSEVARLDEQFF.